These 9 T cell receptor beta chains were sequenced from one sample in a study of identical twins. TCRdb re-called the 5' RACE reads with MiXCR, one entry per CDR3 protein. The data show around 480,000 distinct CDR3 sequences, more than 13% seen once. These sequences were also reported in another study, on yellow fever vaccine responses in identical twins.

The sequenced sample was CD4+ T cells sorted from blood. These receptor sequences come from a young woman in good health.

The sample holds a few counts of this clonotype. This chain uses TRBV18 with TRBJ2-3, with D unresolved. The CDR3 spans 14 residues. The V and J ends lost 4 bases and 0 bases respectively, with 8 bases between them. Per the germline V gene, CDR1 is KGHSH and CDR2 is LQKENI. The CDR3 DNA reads TGTGCCAGCTCACGGGATCAGAGCACAGATACGCAGTATTTT. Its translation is CASSRDQSTDTQYF.

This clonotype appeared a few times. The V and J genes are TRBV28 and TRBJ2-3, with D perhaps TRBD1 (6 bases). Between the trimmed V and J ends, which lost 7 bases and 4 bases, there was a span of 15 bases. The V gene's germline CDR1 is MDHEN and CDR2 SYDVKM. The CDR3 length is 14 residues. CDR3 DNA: TGTGCCAGCAAGGTTGGGGGCGGGTCAGATACGCAGTATTTT. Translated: CASKVGGGSDTQYF.

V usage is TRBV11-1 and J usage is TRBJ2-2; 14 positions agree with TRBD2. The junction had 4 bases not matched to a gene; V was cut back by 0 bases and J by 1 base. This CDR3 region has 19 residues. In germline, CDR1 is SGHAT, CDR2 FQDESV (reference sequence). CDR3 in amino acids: CASSLAGTSGGLNTGELFF. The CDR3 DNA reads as TGTGCCAGCAGCTTAGCGGGGACTAGCGGGGGCCTGAACACCGGGGAGCTGTTTTTT.

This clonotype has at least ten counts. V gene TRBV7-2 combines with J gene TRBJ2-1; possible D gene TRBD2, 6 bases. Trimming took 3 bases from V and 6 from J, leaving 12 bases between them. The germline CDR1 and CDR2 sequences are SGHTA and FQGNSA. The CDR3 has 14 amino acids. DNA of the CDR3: TGTGCCAGCAGCTTGGGGACTTCCAGCAATGAGCAGTTCTTC. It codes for CASSLGTSSNEQFF.

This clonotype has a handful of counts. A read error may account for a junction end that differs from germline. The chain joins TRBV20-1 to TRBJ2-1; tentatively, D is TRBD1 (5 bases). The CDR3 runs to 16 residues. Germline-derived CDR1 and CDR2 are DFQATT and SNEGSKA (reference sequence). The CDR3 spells CCARDHVGPDYNEQFF. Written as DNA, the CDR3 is TGCTGTGCTAGAGATCATGTGGGGCCAGACTACAATGAGCAGTTCTTC.

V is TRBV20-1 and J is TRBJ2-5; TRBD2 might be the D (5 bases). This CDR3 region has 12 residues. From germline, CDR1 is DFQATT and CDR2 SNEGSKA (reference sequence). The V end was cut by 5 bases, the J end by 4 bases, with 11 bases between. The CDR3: CSAAFEGETQYF. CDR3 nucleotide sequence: TGCAGTGCTGCCTTCGAGGGAGAGACCCAGTACTTC.

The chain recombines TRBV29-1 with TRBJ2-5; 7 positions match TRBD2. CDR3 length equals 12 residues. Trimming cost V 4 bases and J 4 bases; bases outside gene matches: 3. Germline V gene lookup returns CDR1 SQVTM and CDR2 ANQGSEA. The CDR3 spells CSVAGGTETQYF. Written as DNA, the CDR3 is TGCAGCGTTGCGGGAGGAACAGAGACCCAGTACTTC.

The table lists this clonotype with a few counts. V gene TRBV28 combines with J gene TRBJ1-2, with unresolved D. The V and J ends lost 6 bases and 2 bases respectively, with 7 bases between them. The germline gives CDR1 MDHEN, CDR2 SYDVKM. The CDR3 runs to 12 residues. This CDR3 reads CASRVQNYGYTF. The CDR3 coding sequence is TGTGCCAGCAGAGTCCAAAACTATGGCTACACCTTC.

The CDR3 reads CASSLETSGWEQYF. In nucleotides, the CDR3 is TGCGCCAGCAGCTTGGAGACTAGCGGTTGGGAGCAGTACTTC. The chain is built from TRBV5-1 and TRBJ2-7; 9 bases are shared with TRBD2. V lost 0 bases, J lost 7 bases, and 5 bases stayed unmatched. Germline CDR1 reads SGHRS; CDR2 reads YFSETQ. The CDR3 totals 14 residues.